What follows are 10 T cell receptor beta chains derived from one specimen sequenced in a study of shared clonotypes between healthy human individuals. Using immunoSEQ multiplex PCR, the repertoire was profiled, and TCRdb retains in-frame clones only, with some absent. The sample records over a million clones, about four fifths being singletons. The sequencing input was memory CD4+ T cells from PBMCs. Specified subset: CD45RA-negative fraction. Every receptor here comes from a man aged 18 to 30 in good health. Some clones in this sample may be carry-over from other donors' samples.

The chain has TRBV11-3 and TRBJ2-1; D unresolved. The CDR3 is 13 residues long. Germline CDR1 SGHNT, CDR2 YENEEA. Trimming removed 0 bases from V and 6 bases from J, with 6 bases in between. CDR3 residues: CASSLDTVNEQFF. CDR3 in DNA: TGTGCCAGCAGCTTAGATACGGTCAATGAGCAGTTCTTC.

The gene calls are TRBV7-9 and TRBJ1-2, with D maybe TRBD1 (5 bases). V was shortened by 7 bases and J by 4 bases, with 16 bases between the two germline ends. This CDR3 is built from 14 residues. In germline, CDR1 is SEHNR, CDR2 FQNEAQ (reference sequence). CDR3 sequence reads: CASNWGGRTYGYTF. The CDR3 DNA reads as TGTGCCAGCAACTGGGGCGGGCGCACCTATGGCTACACCTTC.

The table lists this clone with many counts. The V and J genes are TRBV5-1 and TRBJ2-2; D is unclear. Germline V gives CDR1 SGHRS, CDR2 YFSETQ. Trimming pared 2 bases from V and 8 bases from J, leaving 10 bases between. The CDR3 has 13 residues. Here the CDR3 reads CASSFGRPGELFF. The DNA for the CDR3 is TGCGCCAGCAGCTTTGGCCGACCAGGGGAGCTGTTTTTT.

This clone was seen once. The chain recombines TRBV29-1 with TRBJ1-1, with D possibly matching TRBD1 (5 bases). The CDR3 is 14 amino acids. V was shortened by 4 bases and J by 0 bases, with 12 bases between the two germline ends. Germline assignment: CDR1 SQVTM and CDR2 ANQGSEA. In DNA form, the CDR3 reads TGCAGCGTTGGAGGGACCAGAATGAACACTGAAGCTTTCTTT. Amino acids: CSVGGTRMNTEAFF.

The V call is TRBV28, the J call TRBJ1-1; 10 bases map to TRBD1. The CDR3 sequence is 15 residues long. V gave up 6 bases and J gave up 5 bases; unmatched junction bases: 9. Looked up from germline, CDR1 is MDHEN and CDR2 is SYDVKM. CDR3 sequence reads: CASSSTRTGGTEAFF. In DNA, the CDR3 is TGTGCCAGCAGCTCCACGAGGACAGGGGGGACTGAAGCTTTCTTT.

This clone appeared once. The chain joins TRBV6-6 to TRBJ1-2; 7 nucleotides match TRBD1. V lost 4 bases to trimming and J lost 1 base; unmatched junction nucleotides: 6. Germline V gives CDR1 MNHNY, CDR2 SVGAGI (reference sequence). The CDR3 loop spans 15 amino acids. Written as DNA, the CDR3 is TGTGCCAGCAGTTTCTCACAGGGGTATAACTATGGCTACACCTTC. It translates to CASSFSQGYNYGYTF.

This clone was detected ten times or more. This chain joins TRBV5-1 and TRBJ2-7; TRBD2 matches 10 bases. From germline, CDR1 is SGHRS and CDR2 YFSETQ. Trimming at V came to 5 bases and at J to 5 bases, leaving 7 bases not matched to a gene. The CDR3 sequence is 14 residues long. The CDR3 coding sequence is TGCGCCAGCAGTCGAGCGGGAGGGCCAAACGAGCAGTACTTC. Its protein product is CASSRAGGPNEQYF. The whole variable domain, filled in from reference TRBV5-1 and TRBJ2-7, reads KAGVTQTPRYLIKTRGQQVTLSCSPISGHRSVSWYQQTPGQGLQFLFEYFSETQRNKGNFPGRFSGRQFSNSRSEMNVSTLELGDSALYLCASSRAGGPNEQYFGPGTRLTVT.

V gene TRBV28 combines with J gene TRBJ2-5; D is undetermined. Between the trimmed V and J ends, which lost 8 bases and 2 bases, there was a span of 6 bases. CDR1 MDHEN and CDR2 SYDVKM come from the germline V gene. This CDR3 is 11 amino acids long. In DNA form, the CDR3 reads TGTGCCAGCGGGGATCAAGAGACCCAGTACTTC. It translates to CASGDQETQYF.

V gene TRBV28 combines with J gene TRBJ1-4; D is undetermined. V was shortened by 1 base and J by 7 bases, with 10 bases between the two germline ends. The CDR3 runs to 14 residues. Germline assignment: CDR1 MDHEN and CDR2 SYDVKM. CDR3 sequence: CASSLYRAGEKLFF. The CDR3 DNA is TGTGCCAGCAGTTTATATAGGGCGGGTGAAAAACTGTTTTTT. Full variable domain (remainder filled in from reference TRBV28 and TRBJ1-4): DVKVTQSSRYLVKRTGEKVFLECVQDMDHENMFWYRQDPGLGLRLIYFSYDVKMKEKGDIPEGYSVSREKKERFSLILESASTNQTSMYLCASSLYRAGEKLFFGSGTQLSVL.

In regard to this clone: With only one base between it and a far larger clone, this is likely a read error. The same CDR3 arises from other DNA sequences in this sample as well. This sequence joins TRBV7-8 and TRBJ1-1, with 7 positions matching TRBD1. Germline lookup yields CDR1 SGHVS and CDR2 FQNEAQ. The CDR3 has 13 residues. The V gene end was trimmed by 5 bases and the J gene end by 2 bases; junction bases not matched to a gene: 2. CDR3 in amino acids: CASSPGGNTEAFF. Here the CDR3 DNA reads TGTGCCAGCAGCCCAGGGGGAAACACTGAAGCTTTCTTT. Filled out from reference TRBV7-8 and TRBJ1-1, the complete variable domain reads GAGVSQSPRYKVAKRGQDVALRCDPISGHVSLFWYQQALGQGPEFLTYFQNEAQLDKSGLPSDRFFAERPEGSVSTLKIQRTQQEDSAVYLCASSPGGNTEAFFGQGTRLTVV.